This T cell receptor beta chain was documented in a study of human T cells and chemical hapten exposure. About the study: Patients, largely female, had alopecia areata, totalis or universalis. General observations from the study: There were significantly more large CDR3 similarity clusters among expanded TCRs than among controls. Once DPC sensitization occurred, TCRs above 1 in 1000 frequency showed no change.

TCRdb reanalysed the RACE reads using MiXCR and keeps one entry per CDR3 protein. This sample has approximately 160,000 distinct CDR3 sequences, with about 30% found just once. Comments on this clonotype: Its target is not known.

This CDR3 contains 16 residues. The germline V gene encodes CDR1 LGHDT and CDR2 YNNKEL (reference sequence). J lost 3 bases, V lost 0 bases, and 7 bases had no gene match. Documented time point: patch test 3, about 24 weeks after DPC sensitization. As to treatment: therapeutic diphenylcyclopropenone sensitization with weekly scalp DPC. The clonotype originates from a woman younger than 30 with alopecia areata. Some clones in this sample may be carry-over from other donors' samples. V and J are TRBV3-1 and TRBJ1-2, with 7 bases that match TRBD1. The sequences come from whole blood, collected in connection with sensitization to the hapten diphenylcyclopropenone (DPC). The CDR3 nucleotides are TGTGCCAGCAGCCAAGAAGGGGGCAGGATGTACTATGGCTACACCTTC. Protein: CASSQEGGRMYYGYTF.